This is a list of T cell receptor beta chains from one sample in a study of blood T cell repertoires in COVID-19. TCRdb's table, derived via immunoSEQ multiplex PCR, lists solely in-frame clones and lacks some. This sample has 55,000 to 60,000 clones, with approximately 81% found just once. Source material: peripheral blood. These receptors were taken from a man aged 35-49 years with active COVID-19. Both conserved end residues are part of each CDR3. A D gene is named only where the DNA matches it firmly. Expanded clones get a size class; other rows say once, few or many, or leave the size out.

. | TRBJ2-3 | . | TRBV5-4 | CASSSGGGTDTQYF | TGTGCCAGCAGCTCCGGGGGAGGCACAGATACGCAGTATTTT
TRBD2 | TRBJ2-5 | . | TRBV19 | CASRLAGETQYF | TGTGCCAGTCGCCTAGCGGGAGAGACCCAGTACTTC
TRBD1 | TRBJ1-2 | . | TRBV5-4 | CASNTQGLDGYTF | TGTGCCAGCAACACACAGGGGCTGGATGGCTACACCTTC
TRBD2 | TRBJ2-2 | . | TRBV18 | CASSPLAGGIGELFF | TGTGCCAGCTCACCACTAGCGGGAGGTATCGGGGAGCTGTTTTTT
. | TRBJ1-5 | . | TRBV12-5 | CASGHNQPQHF | TGTGCTAGTGGTCATAATCAGCCCCAGCATTTT
. | TRBJ2-3 | . | TRBV6-4 | CASSQGYRQNTQYF | TGTGCCAGCAGCCAGGGTTATCGCCAGAATACGCAGTATTTT
. | TRBJ2-2 | . | TRBV2 | CASRYSGELFF | TGTGCCAGCAGATACTCCGGGGAGCTGTTTTTT
TRBD1 | TRBJ2-5 | . | TRBV9 | CASSFMGTAQETQYF | TGTGCCAGCAGCTTTATGGGGACAGCCCAAGAGACCCAGTACTTC
TRBD1 | TRBJ1-2 | . | TRBV5-1 | CASSLGGQGAEGYTF | TGCGCCAGCAGCTTGGGCGGGCAGGGGGCGGAAGGCTACACCTTC
TRBD1 | TRBJ2-7 | . | TRBV28 | CASSLYRGLRPEQYF | TGTGCCAGCAGCCTTTACAGGGGGCTCCGTCCCGAGCAGTACTTC
. | TRBJ1-4 | . | TRBV7-7 | CASSLGPESGKLFF | TGTGCTAGCAGCTTAGGGCCTGAGTCGGGAAAACTGTTTTTT
TRBD2 | TRBJ2-1 | . | TRBV25-1 | CASSDWTSDYNEQFF | TGTGCCAGCAGTGATTGGACTAGCGACTACAATGAGCAGTTCTTC
TRBD1 | TRBJ1-1 | . | TRBV5-1 | CASSPRTGQNTEAFF | TGCGCCAGCAGCCCCCGGACAGGGCAGAACACTGAAGCTTTCTTT
TRBD1 | TRBJ2-1 | . | TRBV4-1 | CASSPRDSSYNEQFF | TGCGCCAGCAGCCCCCGGGACAGCTCCTACAATGAGCAGTTCTTC
. | TRBJ2-1 | many | TRBV30 | CAWMLSSYNEQFF | TGTGCCTGGATGCTGAGCTCCTACAATGAGCAGTTCTTC
TRBD2 | TRBJ2-5 | . | TRBV6-4 | CASSDYGLAGPQETQYF | TGTGCCAGCAGTGACTACGGACTAGCGGGACCCCAAGAGACCCAGTACTTC
TRBD1 | TRBJ1-2 | once | TRBV28 | CAGLGQGASYGYTF | TGTGCCGGGCTCGGGCAGGGGGCTAGTTATGGCTACACCTTC
TRBD2 | TRBJ2-1 | . | TRBV7-3 | CASSPQIRGGSSYNEQFF | TGTGCCAGCAGCCCACAAATACGGGGGGGATCCTCCTACAATGAGCAGTTCTTC
. | TRBJ2-7 | . | TRBV10-3 | CAIGGGGGVGISYEQYF | TGTGCCATCGGGGGAGGGGGAGGGGTTGGTATCTCCTACGAGCAGTACTTC
. | TRBJ1-5 | . | TRBV28 | CASSLLQGNQPQHF | TGTGCCAGCAGTTTACTTCAGGGTAATCAGCCCCAGCATTTT
. | TRBJ1-1 | . | TRBV10-3 | CAIRSDRSSTEAFF | TGTGCCATCAGGAGCGACAGGTCGAGCACTGAAGCTTTCTTT
TRBD2 | TRBJ2-5 | . | TRBV7-9 | CASSTPGLVSQEPQYF | TGTGCCAGCAGCACTCCGGGACTAGTGTCTCAAGAGCCCCAGTACTTC
. | TRBJ1-5 | . | TRBV5-1 | CASSPWEGQPQHF | TGCGCCAGCAGCCCGTGGGAGGGTCAGCCCCAGCATTTT
TRBD2 | TRBJ2-5 | . | TRBV28 | CASSPASGDPEYF | TGTGCCAGCAGTCCGGCTAGCGGGGACCCAGAGTACTTC
TRBD1 | TRBJ1-2 | . | TRBV28 | CASSPGLGQGKGGYTF | TGTGCCAGCAGCCCCGGGCTGGGACAGGGAAAAGGTGGCTACACCTTC
TRBD1 | TRBJ1-5 | . | TRBV28 | CASMTGGAYSNQPQHF | TGTGCCAGTATGACAGGGGGCGCCTATAGCAATCAGCCCCAGCATTTT
. | TRBJ2-1 | . | TRBV14 | CASSRNAVLVGDEQFF | TGTGCCAGCAGCCGGAATGCGGTACTCGTTGGCGATGAGCAGTTCTTC
TRBD2 | TRBJ2-7 | . | TRBV5-6 | CASSLTSGYYEQYF | TGTGCCAGCAGCTTGACTAGCGGATACTACGAGCAGTACTTC
TRBD2 | TRBJ2-1 | . | TRBV9 | CASSETASGAYNEQFF | TGTGCCAGCAGCGAGACGGCTAGCGGGGCCTACAATGAGCAGTTCTTC
. | TRBJ2-2 | . | TRBV4-1 | CASSQWPGELFF | TGCGCCAGCAGCCAATGGCCCGGGGAGCTGTTTTTT
TRBD1 | TRBJ1-4 | . | TRBV18 | CASSLRQGEDEKLFF | TGTGCCAGCTCACTCCGACAGGGGGAGGATGAAAAACTGTTTTTT
. | TRBJ1-1 | . | TRBV5-5 | CASSLQGGFHTEAFF | TGTGCCAGCAGCTTACAGGGAGGGTTCCACACTGAAGCTTTCTTT